This is a list of T cell receptor beta chains from one sample in a study of blood T cell repertoires in COVID-19. Sequencing used immunoSEQ multiplex PCR; TCRdb keeps in-frame clones, though not all of them. In the table there are roughly 150,000 clones, 75% to 85% of which are singletons. The sample was peripheral blood. These receptors came from a woman aged 45-65 years with acute or convalescent COVID-19. CDR3s include the opening cysteine and the closing phenylalanine or tryptophan. Fields, in order: J gene, clone size, V gene, D gene, CDR3 DNA, CDR3 protein. D genes are given only for firm matches. Clone sizes are given selectively: once, few, many, or a class where the clone is expanded.

TRBJ1-1 few TRBV12-3/TRBV12-4 . TGTGCCAGCGCGATCGGGGGGCACACTGAAGCTTTCTTT CASAIGGHTEAFF
TRBJ1-4 . TRBV19 TRBD1 TGTGCCAGTAGTATTCGGACAGGGACTAATGAAAAACTGTTTTTT CASSIRTGTNEKLFF
TRBJ2-5 once TRBV27 TRBD2 TGTGCCAGCAGCCCAAAACCGGGGGGGACCCAGTACTTC CASSPKPGGTQYF
TRBJ2-5 . TRBV5-1 TRBD2 TGCGCCAGCAGCTTGGGGCGGGGTAGCGGGGCTCAAGAGACCCAGTACTTC CASSLGRGSGAQETQYF
TRBJ1-2 once TRBV3-1/TRBV3-2 . TGTGCCAGCAGCCAAGATGTGGGAGAGGCCTATGGCTACACCTTC CASSQDVGEAYGYTF
TRBJ1-5 . TRBV7-6 . TGTGCCAGCAGCTTAGTCGCAGGCCCTTATAGCAATCAGCCCCAGCATTTT CASSLVAGPYSNQPQHF
TRBJ1-1 . TRBV6-5 . TGTGCCAGCAGGCTAGGGGCGAACACTGAAGCTTTCTTT CASRLGANTEAFF
TRBJ2-7 . TRBV5-6 TRBD1 TGTGCCAGCAGCCTCCACCGGGACAGGCCCTACGAGCAGTACTTC CASSLHRDRPYEQYF
TRBJ2-1 once TRBV11-3 . TGTGCCAGCAGCTTGGGCAGAAGCTCCTACAATGAGCAGTTCTTC CASSLGRSSYNEQFF
TRBJ2-7 . TRBV5-6 TRBD1 TGTGCCAGCAGCCCCATTGGGACAGGGGGCCTCTACGAGCAGTACTTC CASSPIGTGGLYEQYF
TRBJ2-5 . TRBV11-2 TRBD2 TGTGCCAGCACTAAGGGCGGGGGAGGGGAGACCCAGTACTTC CASTKGGGGETQYF
TRBJ2-2 . TRBV4-3 TRBD1 TGCGCCAGCAGCCATAGGACAGGGGAATACACCGGGGAGCTGTTTTTT CASSHRTGEYTGELFF
TRBJ2-1 . TRBV10-3 TRBD2 TGTGCCATCAGTGAGTCTGGGCTAGCGGGGGGGCCCGACAATGAGCAGTTCTTC CAISESGLAGGPDNEQFF
TRBJ2-5 . TRBV11-2 . TGTGCCAGCAGCTTAGGGGGACTCGCGGGGGCCGGGGAGACCCAGTACTTC CASSLGGLAGAGETQYF
TRBJ1-2 . TRBV11-2 . TGTGCCAGCAGCCCCCAGCGGGCAGTAGATGGCTACACCTTC CASSPQRAVDGYTF
TRBJ2-7 . TRBV5-8 TRBD1 TGTGCCAGCAGCCGGCTCCCCGGACAGGCGAGGCCCTACGAGCAGTACTTC CASSRLPGQARPYEQYF
TRBJ2-7 . TRBV19 . TGTGCCAGTAGTGCTCGGACATCCTACGAGCAGTACTTC CASSARTSYEQYF
TRBJ1-5 . TRBV7-6 TRBD1 TGTGCCAGCAGCTCGACAGGGGGCGGACAGCCCCAGCATTTT CASSSTGGGQPQHF
TRBJ2-3 . TRBV9 . TGTGCCAGCAGCGCCTACCACTCTGCCACTAGCACAGATACGCAGTATTTT CASSAYHSATSTDTQYF
TRBJ1-5 . TRBV19 . TGTGCCAGTAGTATCGGGGGGCTAAGGGGCAATCAGCCCCAGCATTTT CASSIGGLRGNQPQHF
TRBJ1-4 . TRBV6-1 TRBD1 TGTGCCAGCAGTGAAGGGACAGGGGTCACTAATGAAAAACTGTTTTTT CASSEGTGVTNEKLFF
TRBJ2-5 . TRBV18 TRBD2 TGTGCCAGCTCACCAGTTCTAGCGGGGGGTCAAGAGACCCAGTACTTC CASSPVLAGGQETQYF
TRBJ1-3 once TRBV6-6 TRBD1 TGTGCCAGCAGTACGACAGGGGAGCAAAACACCATATATTTT CASSTTGEQNTIYF
TRBJ2-4 . TRBV9 TRBD1 TGTGCCAGCAGCGTGAGACAGGGGGGCCCCAAAAACATTCAGTACTTC CASSVRQGGPKNIQYF
TRBJ1-3 . TRBV7-2 . TGTGCCAGCAGCCTCCCCGGGGTTGGAAACACCATATATTTT CASSLPGVGNTIYF
TRBJ1-2 . TRBV6-1 TRBD1 TGTGCCAGCAGTGAGACAGGGGTGCGTGGCTACACCTTC CASSETGVRGYTF
TRBJ2-6 . TRBV2 . TGTGCCAGCAGAGAGGACAGTACCGGGGCCAACGTCCTGACTTTC CASREDSTGANVLTF
TRBJ2-5 . TRBV5-5 . TGTGCCAGCACCCCTGACGGGTCTGGGGAGACCCAGTACTTC CASTPDGSGETQYF
TRBJ2-3 few TRBV4-2 . TGTGCCAGCAGCCAAGATCCACGGGACACAGATACGCAGTATTTT CASSQDPRDTDTQYF
TRBJ2-2 . TRBV7-2 TRBD2 TGTGCCAGCAGCGTGGGACTAGCGTTGACCGGGGAGCTGTTTTTT CASSVGLALTGELFF
TRBJ2-2 . TRBV4-2 . TGTGCCAGCAGCCAAGGGGAGAGCACCGGGGAGCTGTTTTTT CASSQGESTGELFF
TRBJ2-4 . TRBV10-3 TRBD2 TGTGCCATCAGTGAGAGACTAGCCGGGGACATTCAGTACTTC CAISERLAGDIQYF
TRBJ2-7 . TRBV19 . TGTGCCAGTAAGGACAGACTATACGAGCAGTACTTC CASKDRLYEQYF
TRBJ1-2 few TRBV12-3/TRBV12-4 TRBD1 TGTGCCAGCAAACGAGGGACAGACTATGGCTACACCTTC CASKRGTDYGYTF
TRBJ1-2 . TRBV5-1 TRBD1 TGCGCCAGCAGCTTGAGTTTACAGGGGGCTTATGGCTACACCTTC CASSLSLQGAYGYTF
TRBJ2-7 . TRBV2 TRBD2 TGTGCCAGCACTTCCCCCGGGGAGGGCTACGAGCAGTACTTC CASTSPGEGYEQYF
TRBJ2-1 . TRBV5-1 . TGCGCCAGCAGCTGGGGGCAGGGGGGCAATGAGCAGTTCTTC CASSWGQGGNEQFF
TRBJ2-1 . TRBV5-1 TRBD2 TGCGCCAGCAGCCCCCGACTAGCGGGAACAAATTTTGATGAGCAGTTCTTC CASSPRLAGTNFDEQFF
TRBJ2-7 . TRBV3-1/TRBV3-2 . TGTGCCAGCAGCCCGCTCGGCCTGGTACAGGAGCAGTACTTC CASSPLGLVQEQYF
TRBJ1-2 . TRBV24-1 TRBD1 TGTGCCACCAGTGAGAGAACCGGGACAGTGGACGGCTACACCTTC CATSERTGTVDGYTF
TRBJ1-1 . TRBV10-3 . TGTGCCATCACCGGTGGACATCAGAACACTGAAGCTTTCTTT CAITGGHQNTEAFF
TRBJ1-1 . TRBV7-9 . TGTGCCAGCAATCCCGGGGGGGCGCGATCCTTGAACACTGAAGCTTTCTTT CASNPGGARSLNTEAFF
TRBJ2-2 . TRBV6-5 . TGTGCCAGCAGCCCCGGACTGGTTAACACCGGGGAGCTGTTTTTT CASSPGLVNTGELFF
TRBJ2-2 few TRBV28 . TGTGCCAGCAGCAGGGGAGACACCGGGGAGCTGTTTTTT CASSRGDTGELFF
TRBJ1-5 many TRBV6-2/TRBV6-3 . TGTGCCAGCAGTTATCCCGGGACTGAAAAGCAGCCCCAGCATTTT CASSYPGTEKQPQHF
TRBJ2-7 once TRBV7-2 TRBD1 TGTGCCAGCAGCCAATCCGGCATTGTGGGGACAGGGGTGGGGCAGTACTTC CASSQSGIVGTGVGQYF
TRBJ1-4 . TRBV9 . TGTGCCAGCACCCGATGGCAGGGTTCTACTAATGAAAAACTGTTTTTT CASTRWQGSTNEKLFF
TRBJ2-5 . TRBV6-2/TRBV6-3 . TGTGCCAGCAGTTGGAGGGGTAGCGGAATCTATCAAGAGACCCAGTACTTC CASSWRGSGIYQETQYF
TRBJ2-5 . TRBV6-2/TRBV6-3 TRBD1 TGTGCCAGCAGTTACGTTACAGGGGGCCTAGGGGAGACCCAGTACTTC CASSYVTGGLGETQYF
TRBJ1-1 . TRBV10-3 . TGTGCCATCAGTGACACTCTAAAACGGGGGGGTATTGCTTTCTTT CAISDTLKRGGIAFF
TRBJ1-2 few TRBV29-1 . TGCAGCGTTGATCAAGCGGAAGGGTTTGAGGGCTATGGCTACACCTTC CSVDQAEGFEGYGYTF